Ten or more counts support the clone carrying this T cell receptor beta chain. Its specificity is not known. V was shortened by 3 bases and J by 5 bases, with 9 bases between the two germline ends. This CDR3 region has 12 residues. CDR1 SGHDT and CDR2 YYEEEE come from the germline V gene. This record belongs to a study of neurological immune-mediated disorders. Notes on the study in general: The highest TCR clonal expansion occurred in HTLV-1-associated myelopathy; multiple sclerosis fell below healthy controls.

MiXCR, run by TCRdb on the 5' RACE reads, gives a single entry per CDR3 protein. This table has tens of thousands of distinct CDR3 sequences, around 3.5% appearing once. V gene TRBV5-6 combines with J gene TRBJ2-7; D gene ambiguous. Specimen: PBMCs. The TCR comes from a man between 60 and 75 years old with multiple sclerosis. The CDR3 loop is CASSWMRNEQYF. The CDR3 nucleotides read TGTGCCAGCAGCTGGATGCGCAACGAGCAGTACTTC. Filled out from reference TRBV5-6 and TRBJ2-7, the complete variable domain reads DAGVTQSPTHLIKTRGQQVTLRCSPKSGHDTVSWYQQALGQGPQFIFQYYEEEERQRGNFPDRFSGHQFPNYSSELNVNALLLGDSALYLCASSWMRNEQYFGPGTRLTVT.